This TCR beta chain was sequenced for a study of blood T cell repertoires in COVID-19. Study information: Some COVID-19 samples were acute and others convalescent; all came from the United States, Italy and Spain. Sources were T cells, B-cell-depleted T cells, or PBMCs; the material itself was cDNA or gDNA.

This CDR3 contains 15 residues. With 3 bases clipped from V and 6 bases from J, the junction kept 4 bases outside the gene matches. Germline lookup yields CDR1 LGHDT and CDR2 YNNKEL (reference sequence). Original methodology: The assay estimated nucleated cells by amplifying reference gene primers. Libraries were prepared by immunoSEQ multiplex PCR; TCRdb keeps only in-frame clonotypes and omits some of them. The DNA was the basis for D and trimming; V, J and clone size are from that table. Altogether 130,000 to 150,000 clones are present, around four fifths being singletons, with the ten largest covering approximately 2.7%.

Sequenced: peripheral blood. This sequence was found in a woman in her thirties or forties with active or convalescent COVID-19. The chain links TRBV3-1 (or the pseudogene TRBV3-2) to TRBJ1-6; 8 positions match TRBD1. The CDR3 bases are TGTGCCAGCAGCCAGGGACAGGACTCTAATTCACCCCTCCACTTT. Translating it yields CASSQGQDSNSPLHF.